The clone carrying this T cell receptor beta chain appeared once. No antigen is known for it. It was with a sample-barcoded 5' primer and a J-beta primer mix that a second PCR of roughly 7 to 12 cycles was run. Each of the cDNA molecules was tagged by a template-switch adaptor with 12 random nucleotides. TCRdb re-called the 5' RACE reads with MiXCR, one entry per CDR3 protein. Among about 970,000 distinct CDR3 sequences listed, 51% were seen once. These data are taken from a study of blood T cells in healthy people across ages. Caucasian individuals from Russia who were healthy and aged about 6 to 90 acted as donors. The V gene's germline CDR1 is LGHNA and CDR2 YNFKEQ. This CDR3 has 17 amino acids. The junction had 2 bases not matched to a gene; V was cut back by 0 bases and J by 0 bases. Study-level results: With age, beta diversity per million T cells declined roughly linearly, significantly by 40. Since the PBMCs were unsorted, naive and antigen-experienced cells could not be conclusively compared.

Sample: blood. V usage is TRBV4-2 and J usage is TRBJ2-1, with 10 bases aligning to TRBD2. This TCR came from a woman aged 55-69 years in good health. CDR3 protein: CASSQEPSGSSYNEQFF. The CDR3 coding sequence is TGTGCCAGCAGCCAAGAGCCTAGCGGGAGCTCCTACAATGAGCAGTTCTTC.